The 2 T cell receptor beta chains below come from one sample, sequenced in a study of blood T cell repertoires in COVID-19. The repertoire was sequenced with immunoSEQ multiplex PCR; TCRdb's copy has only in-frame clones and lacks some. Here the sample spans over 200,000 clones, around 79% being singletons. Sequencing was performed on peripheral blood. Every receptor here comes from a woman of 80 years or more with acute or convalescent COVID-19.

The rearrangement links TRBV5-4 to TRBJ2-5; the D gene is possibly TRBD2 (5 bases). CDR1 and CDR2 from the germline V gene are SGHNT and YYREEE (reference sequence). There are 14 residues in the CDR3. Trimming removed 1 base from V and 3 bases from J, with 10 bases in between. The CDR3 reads CASSLSTKEETQYF. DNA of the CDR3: TGTGCCAGCAGCTTGTCGACTAAAGAAGAGACCCAGTACTTC.

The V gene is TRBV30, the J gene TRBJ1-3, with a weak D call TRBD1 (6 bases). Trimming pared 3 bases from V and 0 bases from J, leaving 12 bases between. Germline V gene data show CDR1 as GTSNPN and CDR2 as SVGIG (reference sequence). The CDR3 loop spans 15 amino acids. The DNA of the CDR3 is TGTGCCTGGAGAGATGACAGGACCTCTGGAAACACCATATATTTT. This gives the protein CAWRDDRTSGNTIYF.